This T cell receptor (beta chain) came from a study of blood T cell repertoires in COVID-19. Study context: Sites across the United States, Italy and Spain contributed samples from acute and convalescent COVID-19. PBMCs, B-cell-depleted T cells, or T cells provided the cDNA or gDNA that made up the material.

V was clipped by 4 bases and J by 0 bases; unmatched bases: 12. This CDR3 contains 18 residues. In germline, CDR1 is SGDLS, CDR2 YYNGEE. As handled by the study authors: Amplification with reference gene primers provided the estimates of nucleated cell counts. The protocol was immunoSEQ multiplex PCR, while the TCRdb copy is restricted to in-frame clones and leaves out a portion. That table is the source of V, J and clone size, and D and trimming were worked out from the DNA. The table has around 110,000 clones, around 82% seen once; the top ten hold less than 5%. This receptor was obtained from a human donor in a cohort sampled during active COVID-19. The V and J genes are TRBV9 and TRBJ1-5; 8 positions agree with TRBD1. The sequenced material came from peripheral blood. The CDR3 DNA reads TGTGCCAGCAGCCTCTGGGCGGACAGGGTTGGTAGCAATCAGCCCCAGCATTTT. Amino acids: CASSLWADRVGSNQPQHF.